The 18 T cell receptor beta chains given below trace back to one sample, sequenced in a study of blood T cell repertoires in COVID-19. TCRdb's copy holds only in-frame clones and misses some; the assay was immunoSEQ multiplex PCR. The sample includes 200,000 to 250,000 clones, about 84% of them seen just once. The sample consisted of peripheral blood. The receptors were gathered from a woman of 80 years or more with COVID-19, enrolled during active disease.

V and J are TRBV5-1 and TRBJ2-3; unclear D gene. Germline V CDR1 and CDR2: SGHRS, YFSETQ. The CDR3 is 13 residues long. V was pared by 4 bases and J by 2 bases, with 8 bases between. In nucleotides, the CDR3 is TGCGCCAGCAGCCCCATACTCACAGATACGCAGTATTTT. The encoded protein is CASSPILTDTQYF.

The chain is built from TRBV28 and TRBJ1-5; D gene unclear. This CDR3 is 14 amino acids long. The germline V gene encodes CDR1 MDHEN and CDR2 SYDVKM. Trimming stripped 2 bases from V and 7 bases from J, with 12 bases between. The CDR3 protein is CASSLPSTWQPQHF. The CDR3 region has the DNA TGTGCCAGCAGTTTACCTTCGACATGGCAGCCCCAGCATTTT.

The chain is built from TRBV9 and TRBJ1-2, with D perhaps matching TRBD1 (5 bases). This CDR3 contains 13 residues. Per germline, CDR1 SGDLS and CDR2 YYNGEE. The V and J ends lost 4 bases and 0 bases respectively, with 7 bases between them. This CDR3 is CASSLQANYGYTF. CDR3 sequence (DNA): TGTGCCAGCAGCCTACAGGCTAACTATGGCTACACCTTC.

J is TRBJ1-6 and V is TRBV30, with D uncertain. Trimming pared 3 bases from V and 3 bases from J, leaving 12 bases between. The CDR3 loop spans 15 amino acids. The germline V gene encodes CDR1 GTSNPN and CDR2 SVGIG (reference sequence). CDR3 in amino acids: CAWRRGTDYNSPLHF. Written as DNA, the CDR3 is TGTGCCTGGAGGCGCGGTACCGACTATAATTCACCCCTCCACTTT. The complete variable domain, with remaining parts taken from reference TRBV30 and TRBJ1-6, reads SQTIHQWPATLVQPVGSPLSLECTVEGTSNPNLYWYRQAAGRGLQLLFYSVGIGQISSEVPQNLSASRPQDRQFILSSKKLLLSDSGFYLCAWRRGTDYNSPLHFGNGTRLTVT.

This rearrangement joins TRBV12-3 or TRBV12-4 to TRBJ1-1; D is possibly TRBD1 (5 bases). The V gene lost 5 bases and the J gene lost 5 bases, with 12 bases spanning the gap. The CDR3 spans 13 residues. In DNA, the CDR3 is TGTGCCAGCAGTCAACAGACAGCGACTGAAGCTTTCTTT. Translation gives CASSQQTATEAFF.

DNA for the CDR3: TGTGCCAGCACCCCCAGAGGACAGGGTCTTTCTGGGGCCAACGTCCTGACTTTC. This translates into CASTPRGQGLSGANVLTF. This chain links TRBV28 with TRBJ2-6; 8 positions agree with TRBD1. CDR1 is MDHEN and CDR2 is SYDVKM in the germline V gene. Trimming cost V 7 bases and J 1 base; bases outside gene matches: 12. The CDR3 sequence is 18 residues long.

This chain connects TRBV28 to TRBJ1-5; D remains unclear. CDR1 and CDR2 (germline): MDHEN, SYDVKM. Trimming took 2 bases from V and 0 from J, leaving 8 bases between them. CDR3 length: 15 amino acids. CDR3 in amino acids: CASSLAQSSNQPQHF. The CDR3 bases are TGTGCCAGCAGTTTAGCCCAGTCTAGCAATCAGCCCCAGCATTTT. Complete variable domain (other parts from reference TRBV28 and TRBJ1-5): DVKVTQSSRYLVKRTGEKVFLECVQDMDHENMFWYRQDPGLGLRLIYFSYDVKMKEKGDIPEGYSVSREKKERFSLILESASTNQTSMYLCASSLAQSSNQPQHFGDGTRLSIL.

V and J are TRBV24-1 and TRBJ1-4; D is undetermined. Germline CDR1 and CDR2: KGHDR and SFDVKD. V was cut by 0 bases and J by 0 bases, with 7 bases left in between. The CDR3 totals 16 residues. This CDR3 is CATSDLEVATNEKLFF. In DNA form, the CDR3 reads TGTGCCACCAGTGATTTGGAGGTGGCAACTAATGAAAAACTGTTTTTT.

The V and J genes are TRBV28 and TRBJ2-3; TRBD1 matches at 9 bases. Looked up from germline, CDR1 is MDHEN and CDR2 is SYDVKM. The ends lost 5 bases at V and 4 bases at J; junction bases unmatched: 4. The CDR3 runs 14 residues. CDR3 sequence: CASSRQGVADTQYF. CDR3 coding DNA: TGTGCCAGCAGTCGACAGGGGGTTGCAGATACGCAGTATTTT. Using reference TRBV28 and TRBJ2-3 for the parts outside the CDR3, the full variable domain is DVKVTQSSRYLVKRTGEKVFLECVQDMDHENMFWYRQDPGLGLRLIYFSYDVKMKEKGDIPEGYSVSREKKERFSLILESASTNQTSMYLCASSRQGVADTQYFGPGTRLTVL.

This chain's CDR3 is CSVEDYRAGLYNEQFF. The CDR3 DNA sequence: TGCAGCGTTGAAGATTATAGAGCGGGGCTCTACAATGAGCAGTTCTTC. V gene TRBV29-1 combines with J gene TRBJ2-1; 7 bases are a match to TRBD2. Germline V gives CDR1 SQVTM, CDR2 ANQGSEA. The CDR3 contains 16 residues. V was pared by 0 bases and J by 3 bases, with 8 bases of the junction left unmatched.

The J gene is TRBJ1-2, the V gene TRBV19; possible D gene TRBD1, 5 bases. V was clipped by 7 bases and J by 4 bases, with 16 bases between them. Per germline, CDR1 LNHDA and CDR2 SQIVND (reference sequence). The CDR3 has 14 residues. CDR3 loop: CASNLGQGTYGYTF. In DNA, the CDR3 is TGTGCCAGTAACCTGGGGCAGGGAACCTATGGCTACACCTTC.

The V and J genes are TRBV27 and TRBJ2-2; 11 bases are shared with TRBD2. This CDR3 spans 17 amino acids. The trim removed 6 bases at V and 1 base at J, leaving 7 bases unmatched. CDR1 MNHEY and CDR2 SMNVEV come from the germline V gene (reference sequence). DNA of the CDR3: TGTGCCAGCAGCCGACCGGGACTAGCGGTGAACACCGGGGAGCTGTTTTTT. Encoded protein: CASSRPGLAVNTGELFF.

The J gene is TRBJ2-1, the V gene TRBV4-2; TRBD2 agrees at 11 bases. CDR3 length: 17 amino acids. Germline loops: CDR1 LGHNA, CDR2 YNFKEQ. J was trimmed by 9 bases and V by 0 bases; bases with no gene match: 10. The CDR3 sequence: CASSQDYLSGGAGEQFF. In DNA, the CDR3 is TGTGCCAGCAGCCAAGATTACCTTAGCGGGGGGGCCGGTGAGCAGTTCTTC.

This chain links TRBV9 with TRBJ1-2; no firm D call. Germline V gene sequence: CDR1 SGDLS, CDR2 YYNGEE. The ends were cut back, 0 bases at V and 5 bases at J, with 8 bases in the middle. The CDR3 length is 13 residues. In DNA, the CDR3 is TGTGCCAGCAGCGTAGTTGGTACTTATGGCTACACCTTC. Encoded protein: CASSVVGTYGYTF.

This sequence joins TRBV12-3 or TRBV12-4 and TRBJ1-2; 7 bases fit TRBD1. V trimming: 6 bases; J trimming: 10 bases; junction bases outside the gene matches: 11. The CDR3 totals 13 residues. In nucleotides, the CDR3 is TGTGCCAGCAGCCCCGACAGGGCGGGCCCCTACACCTTC. Residues: CASSPDRAGPYTF.

The chain employs TRBV7-2 and TRBJ2-2; 9 nucleotides agree with TRBD1. Germline CDR1 reads SGHTA; CDR2 reads FQGNSA. The CDR3 is 15 amino acids. The junction had 2 bases not matched to a gene; V was cut back by 1 base and J by 5 bases. The DNA of the CDR3 is TGTGCCAGCAGCTTAGGAGGGACAGGGACCGGGGAGCTGTTTTTT. Its translation is CASSLGGTGTGELFF.

The genes are TRBV19 and TRBJ1-5; a weak D match, TRBD1 (5 bases). V lost 0 bases and J 1 base, leaving 13 bases between the germline ends. The germline V gene has CDR1 LNHDA and CDR2 SQIVND (reference sequence). This CDR3 has 17 amino acids. The CDR3 sequence is CASSIDSGGGSNQPQHF. The CDR3 region has the DNA TGTGCCAGTAGTATAGATTCGGGGGGAGGGAGCAATCAGCCCCAGCATTTT.

The V and J genes are TRBV28 and TRBJ1-4; D remains unclear. Between the trimmed V and J ends, which lost 8 bases and 4 bases, there was a span of 5 bases. This CDR3 region has 11 residues. Germline V gene sequence: CDR1 MDHEN, CDR2 SYDVKM. CDR3 nucleotide sequence: TGTGCCAGCGTCAGTAATGAAAAACTGTTTTTT. Amino acid sequence: CASVSNEKLFF.